These 8 T cell receptor beta chains were sequenced from one sample in a study of identical twins. From the 5' RACE reads, TCRdb called clonotypes with MiXCR, one entry per CDR3 protein. The sample has around 490,000 distinct CDR3 sequences, roughly 13% seen once. These data are also associated with another study on yellow fever vaccine responses in identical twins.

Sequenced sample: CD4+ T cells sorted from blood. The receptors here all came from a young woman in good health.

This clonotype was observed at least ten times. The chain recombines TRBV9 with TRBJ2-1, with D uncertain. The length of the CDR3 is 11 residues. Germline values: CDR1 SGDLS, CDR2 YYNGEE. V was shortened by 3 bases and J by 10 bases, with 8 bases between the two germline ends. CDR3 residues: CASSDPGEQFF. CDR3 DNA sequence: TGTGCCAGCAGCGATCCGGGCGAGCAGTTCTTC. The full variable domain, with the rest looked up from reference TRBV9 and TRBJ2-1, is DSGVTQTPKHLITATGQRVTLRCSPRSGDLSVYWYQQSLDQGLQFLIQYYNGEERAKGNILERFSAQQFPDLHSELNLSSLELGDSALYFCASSDPGEQFFGPGTRLTVL.

This clonotype was seen more than once but under ten times. The chain uses TRBV6-5 and TRBJ1-1; D ambiguous. In germline, CDR1 is MNHEY, CDR2 SVGAGI. The CDR3 has 12 residues. Trimming stripped 6 bases from V and 4 bases from J, with 9 bases between. For the CDR3, the DNA is TGTGCCAGCAGAAACAAGGGCACTGAAGCTTTCTTT. Translation gives CASRNKGTEAFF.

The V and J genes are TRBV19 and TRBJ2-3, with no clear D. The CDR3 runs to 14 residues. The V gene lost 7 bases and the J gene lost 0 bases, with 11 bases spanning the gap. Germline V CDR1 and CDR2: LNHDA, SQIVND (reference sequence). The CDR3 nucleotides are TGTGCCAGTACCTTTTCATCTAGCACAGATACGCAGTATTTT. Protein sequence: CASTFSSSTDTQYF.

This clonotype was seen ten or more times. The chain is built from TRBV20-1 and TRBJ2-5, with TRBD1 identical over 9 bases. CDR3 length: 14 residues. V trimming: 6 bases; J trimming: 4 bases; junction bases outside the gene matches: 9. Germline lookup yields CDR1 DFQATT and CDR2 SNEGSKA (reference sequence). For the CDR3, the DNA is TGCAGTGCGCGGACCGGGACAGGGCCAGAGACCCAGTACTTC. Its protein is CSARTGTGPETQYF.

This clonotype was picked up a small number of times. J is TRBJ2-7 and V is TRBV4-2, with unresolved D. This CDR3 comprises 16 residues. With 0 bases removed from V and 0 bases from J, the gap between germline ends came to 12 bases. Per germline, CDR1 LGHNA and CDR2 YNFKEQ. The CDR3 reads CASSQDLFGGSYEQYF. The CDR3, as DNA: TGTGCCAGCAGCCAAGATCTGTTCGGCGGCTCCTACGAGCAGTACTTC.

The chain couples TRBV6-2 or TRBV6-3 to TRBJ2-5; D possibly corresponds to TRBD2 (5 bases). Per germline, CDR1 MNHEY and CDR2 SVGEGT. The CDR3 extends over 16 amino acids. Trimming stripped 2 bases from V and 4 bases from J, with 17 bases between. The CDR3 DNA sequence: TGTGCCAGCAGTTACGAACGGGGAGAGGTGAGAGAGACCCAGTACTTC. Its protein is CASSYERGEVRETQYF.

The sample holds many counts of this clonotype. This chain links TRBV7-9 with TRBJ2-2; D not certain. This CDR3 is 14 amino acids long. Per germline, CDR1 SEHNR and CDR2 FQNEAQ (reference sequence). The ends were cut back, 3 bases at V and 0 bases at J, with 5 bases in the middle. CDR3 nucleotides: TGTGCCAGCAGCTTCAGTCCGAACACCGGGGAGCTGTTTTTT. Translation: CASSFSPNTGELFF.

The sample holds a few counts of this clonotype. The V gene is TRBV6-5, the J gene TRBJ2-7; D uncertain. V lost 2 bases, J lost 3 bases, and 11 bases lay in between. The germline gives CDR1 MNHEY, CDR2 SVGAGI. The length of the CDR3 is 14 residues. The CDR3, as DNA: TGTGCCAGCAGTTACCCCGACAAGCTCTACGAGCAGTACTTC. Amino acids: CASSYPDKLYEQYF.